The 30 T cell receptor beta chains in this list originate from one sample, sequenced in a study of blood T cell repertoires in COVID-19. Assay: immunoSEQ multiplex PCR; the TCRdb copy retains only in-frame clones and omits some. This table has 95,000 to 150,000 clones, around 80% appearing once. Sample: peripheral blood. These receptors came from a man aged 55 to 69 with active or convalescent COVID-19.

The V call is TRBV3-1 (or the pseudogene TRBV3-2), the J call TRBJ1-1; 8 bases map to TRBD1. V trimming: 5 bases; J trimming: 5 bases; junction bases outside the gene matches: 10. CDR1 and CDR2 from the germline V gene are LGHDT and YNNKEL (reference sequence). CDR3 length equals 15 residues. CDR3 bases: TGTGCCAGCAGCTATACAGGGGGGCGGGGGACTGAAGCTTTCTTT. It is translated as CASSYTGGRGTEAFF.

The chain joins TRBV25-1 to TRBJ1-6; no clear D gene. Deletions cut 3 bases from V and 10 bases from J, with 10 bases between. The CDR3 spans 13 residues. Per the germline V gene, CDR1 is MGHDK and CDR2 is SYGVNS. The CDR3 DNA reads TGTGCCAGCAGTGAGCCGGGAGGGTCACCCCTCCACTTT. This sequence encodes CASSEPGGSPLHF.

The J gene is TRBJ2-1, the V gene TRBV9, with TRBD2 matching over 7 bases. Trimming removed 2 bases from V and 3 bases from J; junction bases left unmatched: 8. The CDR3 is 16 residues long. Germline V gene data show CDR1 as SGDLS and CDR2 as YYNGEE. The CDR3 sequence: CASSVVPGEGYNEQFF. CDR3 DNA: TGTGCCAGCAGCGTTGTCCCGGGGGAGGGCTACAATGAGCAGTTCTTC.

The chain uses TRBV7-9 and TRBJ2-7; TRBD2 agrees at 8 bases. CDR1 is SEHNR, CDR2 FQNEAQ, per germline (reference sequence). Trimming cost V 5 bases and J 2 bases; bases outside gene matches: 5. CDR3 size: 14 residues. CDR3 loop: CASSLRGGPYEQYF. The DNA of the CDR3 is TGTGCCAGCAGCCTCCGGGGGGGACCCTACGAGCAGTACTTC. Complete variable domain (other parts from reference TRBV7-9 and TRBJ2-7): DTGVSQNPRHKITKRGQNVTFRCDPISEHNRLYWYRQTLGQGPEFLTYFQNEAQLEKSRLLSDRFSAERPKGSFSTLEIQRTEQGDSAMYLCASSLRGGPYEQYFGPGTRLTVT.

The chain has TRBV7-2 and TRBJ2-5, with D tentatively TRBD1 (6 bases). Germline lookup yields CDR1 SGHTA and CDR2 FQGNSA. The CDR3 runs 14 residues. V gave up 2 bases and J gave up 3 bases, with 10 bases separating them. CDR3 DNA sequence: TGTGCCAGCAGCTTAACGAGGGGGAAAGAGACCCAGTACTTC. Amino acid sequence: CASSLTRGKETQYF.

The genes are TRBV6-2 or TRBV6-3 and TRBJ2-1; D might be TRBD2 (7 bases). Germline lookup yields CDR1 MNHEY and CDR2 SVGEGT. The germline V and J ends were trimmed by 2 bases and 1 base, with 12 bases remaining between them. The CDR3 is 16 residues long. This CDR3 reads CASSYGGGRSYNEQFF. CDR3 DNA sequence: TGTGCCAGCAGTTACGGGGGCGGGAGATCCTACAATGAGCAGTTCTTC.

V usage is TRBV7-9 and J usage is TRBJ1-5, with D hard to call. The V gene lost 8 bases and the J gene lost 6 bases, with 11 bases spanning the gap. CDR1 SEHNR and CDR2 FQNEAQ come from the germline V gene (reference sequence). The CDR3 runs to 12 residues. Written as DNA, the CDR3 is TGTGCCAGCGGTCATGGGAGTCAGCCCCAGCATTTT. It specifies CASGHGSQPQHF.

V and J are TRBV28 and TRBJ2-1; D is perhaps TRBD2 (5 bases). CDR3 length: 15 amino acids. Germline loops: CDR1 MDHEN, CDR2 SYDVKM. V lost 7 bases, J lost 0 bases, and 13 bases lay in between. The CDR3 DNA reads TGTGCCAGCACTTTTGGCGGGCGCTCCTACAATGAGCAGTTCTTC. It translates to CASTFGGRSYNEQFF.

The chain uses TRBV7-9 and TRBJ1-2; no definite D call. CDR3 size: 13 residues. The germline gives CDR1 SEHNR, CDR2 FQNEAQ (reference sequence). Trimming removed 6 bases from V and 5 bases from J, with 13 bases in between. As DNA, the CDR3 is TGTGCCAGCAGTTCCGACGGGAGGTATGGCTACACCTTC. It encodes CASSSDGRYGYTF.

The chain joins TRBV5-4 to TRBJ2-2, with a tentative D call TRBD1 (5 bases). The CDR3 has 15 amino acids. Germline CDR1 reads SGHNT; CDR2 reads YYREEE (reference sequence). The V end lost 1 base, the J end lost 2 bases, and 9 bases lay between the germline ends. The DNA of the CDR3 is TGTGCCAGCAGCTTGCGACAGAAAAACACCGGGGAGCTGTTTTTT. As protein: CASSLRQKNTGELFF.

The chain combines TRBV20-1 with TRBJ2-7; the match to TRBD2 covers 8 bases. Trimming at V came to 3 bases and at J to 4 bases, leaving 8 bases not matched to a gene. CDR1 and CDR2 (germline): DFQATT, SNEGSKA (reference sequence). CDR3 length: 14 residues. Written as DNA, the CDR3 is TGCAGTGCTAGTGCCGGGAGGGGGACTTACGAGCAGTACTTC. Its protein product is CSASAGRGTYEQYF.

The chain recombines TRBV9 with TRBJ2-7, with D possibly matching TRBD2 (5 bases). Germline values: CDR1 SGDLS, CDR2 YYNGEE. The CDR3 loop spans 13 amino acids. Trimming left V 0 bases short and J 5 bases short, with 9 bases between. The CDR3 region is CASSVDGVHEQYF. The CDR3 DNA follows: TGTGCCAGCAGCGTAGACGGGGTACACGAGCAGTACTTC.

The chain is built from TRBV7-9 and TRBJ1-4, with D unclear. From germline, CDR1 is SEHNR and CDR2 FQNEAQ (reference sequence). V lost 1 base to trimming and J lost 2 bases, with 11 bases between them. There are 16 residues in the CDR3. CDR3 residues: CASSLEAGHTNEKLFF. CDR3 in DNA: TGTGCCAGCAGCTTAGAGGCAGGCCATACTAATGAAAAACTGTTTTTT.

The chain combines TRBV6-6 with TRBJ2-7, with D unresolved. This CDR3 region has 12 residues. V lost 2 bases and J lost 6, with 8 bases in between. The V gene's germline CDR1 is MNHNY and CDR2 SVGAGI (reference sequence). CDR3 in amino acids: CASSYGMSEQYF. Here the CDR3 DNA reads TGTGCCAGCAGTTACGGTATGAGCGAGCAGTACTTC.

Only one count was recorded for this clone. Other nucleotide sequences from this sample produce the same CDR3. The chain combines TRBV7-3 with TRBJ2-1, with 12 bases that match TRBD2. Germline CDR1 and CDR2: SGHTA and FQGTGA. The CDR3 spans 15 residues. V was clipped by 2 bases and J by 7 bases; unmatched bases: 3. The chain's CDR3 is CASSLGLAGNNEQFF. The CDR3 nucleotides read TGTGCCAGCAGCTTAGGACTAGCGGGAAATAATGAGCAGTTCTTC.

The chain employs TRBV15 and TRBJ1-1; 7 bases match TRBD1. The CDR3 contains 14 residues. The V segment lost 1 base and the J segment 4 bases; nucleotides outside the gene matches: 3. Germline CDR1 LNHNV, CDR2 YYDKDF (reference sequence). CDR3 loop: CATSRVQGFTEAFF. For the CDR3, the DNA is TGTGCCACCAGCAGAGTACAGGGGTTCACTGAAGCTTTCTTT.

This rearrangement joins TRBV4-1 to TRBJ2-1, with 8 bases aligning to TRBD2. The CDR3 loop spans 17 amino acids. Germline lookup yields CDR1 MGHRA and CDR2 YSYEKL. After removal of 0 bases from V and 3 bases from J, the junction contained 7 bases not matched to a gene. CDR3 nucleotide sequence: TGCGCCAGCAGCCAAGATCAGGCGGGGGGCTTCTACAATGAGCAGTTCTTC. It codes for CASSQDQAGGFYNEQFF.

The genes are TRBV29-1 and TRBJ2-7, with TRBD2 matching 14 bases. The CDR3 spans 16 residues. V shed 6 bases, J shed 3 bases, and the junction held 10 bases outside the gene matches. Germline CDR1 reads SQVTM; CDR2 reads ANQGSEA. The CDR3 sequence: CSVGQGLAGVRYEQYF. CDR3 DNA: TGCAGCGTCGGACAGGGACTAGCGGGAGTCCGCTACGAGCAGTACTTC.

This clone was observed once. This rearrangement joins TRBV19 to TRBJ2-3, with D tentatively TRBD2 (5 bases). V gave up 4 bases and J gave up 7 bases, with 18 bases separating them. CDR3 length: 15 amino acids. Germline CDR1 reads LNHDA; CDR2 reads SQIVND (reference sequence). CDR3 protein: CASSTYALLGYTQYF. CDR3 sequence (DNA): TGTGCCAGTAGTACCTACGCGCTACTAGGCTATACGCAGTATTTT.

The chain links TRBV6-5 to TRBJ2-1; 7 bases map to TRBD1. V lost 5 bases to trimming and J lost 7 bases; unmatched junction nucleotides: 5. CDR1 MNHEY and CDR2 SVGAGI come from the germline V gene. The CDR3 is made up of 13 amino acids. CDR3 bases: TGTGCCAGCAGTCGACAGGGATCGAATGAGCAGTTCTTC. Protein product: CASSRQGSNEQFF.

V and J are TRBV5-8 and TRBJ1-2; D unclear. The CDR3 loop spans 14 amino acids. Trimming took off 6 bases at V and 4 bases at J, with 16 bases between the two ends. The germline gives CDR1 SGHTS, CDR2 YDEGEE. This chain's CDR3 is CASTGGREFYGYTF. CDR3 nucleotide sequence: TGTGCCAGCACTGGAGGAAGGGAGTTCTATGGCTACACCTTC.

V usage is TRBV25-1 and J usage is TRBJ1-3; D might be TRBD1 (6 bases). CDR3 length equals 18 residues. Trimming removed 7 bases at V and 3 bases at J, with 25 bases between. CDR1 is MGHDK and CDR2 is SYGVNS in the germline V gene. CDR3 nucleotides: TGTGCCAGCACCGACGGTGGGGGCGTCGGGTCCTTTGGAAACACCATATATTTT. It encodes CASTDGGGVGSFGNTIYF.

The rearrangement uses TRBV5-1 and TRBJ2-1, with TRBD1 identical over 8 bases. The V gene end was trimmed by 0 bases and the J gene end by 7 bases; junction bases not matched to a gene: 6. Per germline, CDR1 SGHRS and CDR2 YFSETQ. This CDR3 contains 15 residues. This CDR3 is CASSLAWTGKNEQFF. The CDR3 bases are TGCGCCAGCAGCTTGGCGTGGACAGGGAAAAATGAGCAGTTCTTC. Full variable domain (outside the CDR3, taken from reference TRBV5-1 and TRBJ2-1): KAGVTQTPRYLIKTRGQQVTLSCSPISGHRSVSWYQQTPGQGLQFLFEYFSETQRNKGNFPGRFSGRQFSNSRSEMNVSTLELGDSALYLCASSLAWTGKNEQFFGPGTRLTVL.

This chain links TRBV24-1 with TRBJ1-2; 7 bases line up with TRBD1. CDR3 size: 13 residues. The germline V gene has CDR1 KGHDR and CDR2 SFDVKD. J gave up 8 bases and V 0 bases, and 2 bases lay outside the gene matches. Here the CDR3 DNA reads TGTGCCACCAGTGATTTGCCAGGGGGAGGCTACACCTTC. Protein sequence: CATSDLPGGGYTF.

CDR3: CASRPLGRRWGIQYF. The CDR3 nucleotides read TGTGCCAGCAGGCCCTTGGGGCGGAGATGGGGCATTCAGTACTTC. This chain joins TRBV28 and TRBJ2-4; tentative D call: TRBD1 (5 bases). V shed 6 bases and J shed 9 bases, with 21 bases lying between them. CDR3 size: 15 residues. Germline assignment: CDR1 MDHEN and CDR2 SYDVKM. Together with reference TRBV28 and TRBJ2-4, the CDR3 gives the full variable domain: DVKVTQSSRYLVKRTGEKVFLECVQDMDHENMFWYRQDPGLGLRLIYFSYDVKMKEKGDIPEGYSVSREKKERFSLILESASTNQTSMYLCASRPLGRRWGIQYFGAGTRLSVL.

This chain links TRBV18 with TRBJ1-1, with no clear D. V was cut by 1 base and J by 4 bases, with 13 bases left in between. Germline V gives CDR1 KGHSH, CDR2 LQKENI. The CDR3 has 15 residues. The CDR3: CASSPQAQSGTEAFF. The CDR3 DNA reads TGTGCCAGCTCACCACAAGCTCAATCCGGCACTGAAGCTTTCTTT.

The CDR3 DNA reads as TGTGCCAGCAGCTTAGGTTCGGGTACGAACACTGAAGCTTTCTTT. It specifies CASSLGSGTNTEAFF. V and J are TRBV7-8 and TRBJ1-1; D not certain. Germline CDR1 SGHVS, CDR2 FQNEAQ. This CDR3 contains 15 residues. Trimming pared 1 base from V and 1 base from J, leaving 10 bases between.

This clone has just a few counts. This sequence joins TRBV2 and TRBJ2-5, with D maybe TRBD2 (6 bases). The V end was cut by 6 bases, the J end by 4 bases, with 12 bases between. The CDR3 covers 13 residues. Germline V gene data show CDR1 as SNHLY and CDR2 as FYNNEI. DNA of the CDR3: TGTGCCAGCAGACCCGGACTAAGAGAGACCCAGTACTTC. It specifies CASRPGLRETQYF.

The chain uses TRBV5-1 and TRBJ1-1, with 9 nucleotides matching TRBD1. V was clipped by 5 bases and J by 4 bases; unmatched bases: 6. The CDR3 runs 14 residues. CDR1 and CDR2 (germline): SGHRS, YFSETQ. CDR3 DNA: TGCGCCAGCAGTTTTACAGGGGGCGGCACTGAAGCTTTCTTT. Amino acids: CASSFTGGGTEAFF.

The chain recombines TRBV5-6 with TRBJ2-2; TRBD2 matches at 7 bases. Germline assignment: CDR1 SGHDT and CDR2 YYEEEE. The junction had 5 bases not matched to a gene; V was cut back by 4 bases and J by 2 bases. The CDR3 runs to 15 residues. Written as DNA, the CDR3 is TGTGCCAGCAGCCGAGGACTAGTTAACACCGGGGAGCTGTTTTTT. This gives the protein CASSRGLVNTGELFF. Using reference TRBV5-6 and TRBJ2-2 for the parts outside the CDR3, the full variable domain is DAGVTQSPTHLIKTRGQQVTLRCSPKSGHDTVSWYQQALGQGPQFIFQYYEEEERQRGNFPDRFSGHQFPNYSSELNVNALLLGDSALYLCASSRGLVNTGELFFGEGSRLTVL.